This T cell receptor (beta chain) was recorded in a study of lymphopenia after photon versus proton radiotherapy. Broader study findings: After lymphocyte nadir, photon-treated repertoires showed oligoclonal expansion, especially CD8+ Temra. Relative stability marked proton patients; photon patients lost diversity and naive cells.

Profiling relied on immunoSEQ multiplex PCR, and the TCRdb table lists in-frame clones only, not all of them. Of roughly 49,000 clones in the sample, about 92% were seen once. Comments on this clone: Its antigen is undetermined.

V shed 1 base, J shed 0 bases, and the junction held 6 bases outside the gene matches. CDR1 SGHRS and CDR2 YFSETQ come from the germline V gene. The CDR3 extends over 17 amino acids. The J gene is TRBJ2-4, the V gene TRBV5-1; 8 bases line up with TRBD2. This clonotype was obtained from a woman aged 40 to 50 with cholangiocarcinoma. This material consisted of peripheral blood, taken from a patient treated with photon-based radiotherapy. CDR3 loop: CASSLYSAGGAKNIQYF. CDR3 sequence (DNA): TGCGCCAGCAGCTTGTATTCGGCGGGGGGAGCCAAAAACATTCAGTACTTC. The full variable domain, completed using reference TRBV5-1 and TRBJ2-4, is KAGVTQTPRYLIKTRGQQVTLSCSPISGHRSVSWYQQTPGQGLQFLFEYFSETQRNKGNFPGRFSGRQFSNSRSEMNVSTLELGDSALYLCASSLYSAGGAKNIQYFGAGTRLSVL.